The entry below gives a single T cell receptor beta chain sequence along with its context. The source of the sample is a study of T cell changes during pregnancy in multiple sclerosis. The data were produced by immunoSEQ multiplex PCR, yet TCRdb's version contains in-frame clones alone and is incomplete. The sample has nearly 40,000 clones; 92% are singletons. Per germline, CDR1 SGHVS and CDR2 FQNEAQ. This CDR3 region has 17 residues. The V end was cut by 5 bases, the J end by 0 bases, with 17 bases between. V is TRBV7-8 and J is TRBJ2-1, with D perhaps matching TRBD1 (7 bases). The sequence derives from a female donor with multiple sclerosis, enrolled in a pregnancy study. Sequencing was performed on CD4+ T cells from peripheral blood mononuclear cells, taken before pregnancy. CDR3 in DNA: TGTGCCAGCAGCACACCAGGGGGGCACCTCTCCTACAATGAGCAGTTCTTC. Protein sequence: CASSTPGGHLSYNEQFF.